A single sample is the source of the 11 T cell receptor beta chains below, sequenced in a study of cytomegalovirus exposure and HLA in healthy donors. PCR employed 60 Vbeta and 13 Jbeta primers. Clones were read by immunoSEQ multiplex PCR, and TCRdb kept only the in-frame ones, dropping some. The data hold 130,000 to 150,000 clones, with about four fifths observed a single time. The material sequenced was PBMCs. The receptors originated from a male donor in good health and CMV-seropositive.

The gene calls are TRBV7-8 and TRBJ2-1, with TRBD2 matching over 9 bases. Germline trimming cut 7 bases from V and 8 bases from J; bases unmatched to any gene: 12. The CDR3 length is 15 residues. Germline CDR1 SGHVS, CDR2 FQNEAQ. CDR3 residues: CASTTWRGGLDEQFF. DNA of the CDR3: TGTGCCAGCACCACTTGGCGGGGGGGCCTGGATGAGCAGTTCTTC.

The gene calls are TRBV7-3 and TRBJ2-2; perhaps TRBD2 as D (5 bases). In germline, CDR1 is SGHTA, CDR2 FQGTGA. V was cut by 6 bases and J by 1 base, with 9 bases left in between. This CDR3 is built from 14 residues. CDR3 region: CASRSSGNTGELFF. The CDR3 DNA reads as TGTGCCAGCAGATCAAGCGGGAACACCGGGGAGCTGTTTTTT.

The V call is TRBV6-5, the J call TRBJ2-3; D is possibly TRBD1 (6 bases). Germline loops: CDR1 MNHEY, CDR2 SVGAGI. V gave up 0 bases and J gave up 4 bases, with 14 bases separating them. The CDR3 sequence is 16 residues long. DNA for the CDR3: TGTGCCAGCAGTTACTCAACCACAGGGAACGCAGATACGCAGTATTTT. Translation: CASSYSTTGNADTQYF.

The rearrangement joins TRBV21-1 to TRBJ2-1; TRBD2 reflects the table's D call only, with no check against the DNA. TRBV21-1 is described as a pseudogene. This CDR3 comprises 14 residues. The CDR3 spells CASRGGTRDNEQFF. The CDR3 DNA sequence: TGTGCCAGCAGGGGTGGGACTAGGGACAATGAGCAGTTCTTC.

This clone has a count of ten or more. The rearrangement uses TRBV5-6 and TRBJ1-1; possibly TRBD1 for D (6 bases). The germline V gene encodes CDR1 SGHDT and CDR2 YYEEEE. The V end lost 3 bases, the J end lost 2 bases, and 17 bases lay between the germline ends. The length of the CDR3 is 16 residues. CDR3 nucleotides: TGTGCCAGCAGCTCCCCCAGGGGTACGTTAAACACTGAAGCTTTCTTT. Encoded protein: CASSSPRGTLNTEAFF.

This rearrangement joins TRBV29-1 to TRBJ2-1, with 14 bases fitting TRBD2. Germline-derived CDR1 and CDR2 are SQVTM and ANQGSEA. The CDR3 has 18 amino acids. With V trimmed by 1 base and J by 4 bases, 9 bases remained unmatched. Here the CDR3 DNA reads TGCAGCGTTGAAGGGAGGGGACTAGCGGGAGTAAGGTACAATGAGCAGTTCTTC. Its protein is CSVEGRGLAGVRYNEQFF.

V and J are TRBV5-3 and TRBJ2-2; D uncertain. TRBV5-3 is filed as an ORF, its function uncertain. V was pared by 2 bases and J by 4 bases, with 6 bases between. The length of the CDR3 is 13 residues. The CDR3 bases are TGTGCCAGAAGCTTCGACACCACCGGGGAGCTGTTTTTT. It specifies CARSFDTTGELFF.

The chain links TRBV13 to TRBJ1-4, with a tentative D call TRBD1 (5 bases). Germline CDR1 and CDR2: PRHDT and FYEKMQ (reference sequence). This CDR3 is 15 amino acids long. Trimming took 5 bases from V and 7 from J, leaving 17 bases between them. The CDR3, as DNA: TGTGCCAGCAGCCCCGGCCGGGGGGTCCGTGAAAAACTGTTTTTT. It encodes CASSPGRGVREKLFF.

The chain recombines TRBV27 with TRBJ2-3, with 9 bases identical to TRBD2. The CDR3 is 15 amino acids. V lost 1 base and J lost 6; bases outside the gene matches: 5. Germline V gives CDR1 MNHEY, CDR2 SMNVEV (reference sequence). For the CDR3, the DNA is TGTGCCAGCAGTTTATTGGGACTAGCCATGGATACGCAGTATTTT. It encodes CASSLLGLAMDTQYF.

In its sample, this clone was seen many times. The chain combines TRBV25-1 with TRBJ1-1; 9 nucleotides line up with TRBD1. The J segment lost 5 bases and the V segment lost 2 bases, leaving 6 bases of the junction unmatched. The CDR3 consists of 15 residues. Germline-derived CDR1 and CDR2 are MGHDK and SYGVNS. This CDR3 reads CASSEEQGAGTEAFF. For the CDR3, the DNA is TGTGCCAGCAGTGAAGAACAGGGGGCGGGGACTGAAGCTTTCTTT.

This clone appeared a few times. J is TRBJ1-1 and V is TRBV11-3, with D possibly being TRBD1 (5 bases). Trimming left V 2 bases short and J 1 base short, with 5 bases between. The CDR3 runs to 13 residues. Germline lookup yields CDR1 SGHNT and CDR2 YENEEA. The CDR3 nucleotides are TGTGCCAGCAGCTTACAGGGGAACACTGAAGCTTTCTTT. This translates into CASSLQGNTEAFF.